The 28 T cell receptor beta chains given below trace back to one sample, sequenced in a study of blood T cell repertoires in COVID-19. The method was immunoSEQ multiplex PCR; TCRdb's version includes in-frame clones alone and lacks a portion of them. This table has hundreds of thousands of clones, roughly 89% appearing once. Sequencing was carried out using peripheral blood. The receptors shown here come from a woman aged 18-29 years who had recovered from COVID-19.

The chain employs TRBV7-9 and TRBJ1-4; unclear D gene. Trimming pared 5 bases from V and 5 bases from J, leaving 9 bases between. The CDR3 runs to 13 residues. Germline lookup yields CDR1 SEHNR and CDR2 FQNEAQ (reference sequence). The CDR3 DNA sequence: TGTGCCAGCAGCGCAGACGGGAATGAAAAACTGTTTTTT. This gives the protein CASSADGNEKLFF.

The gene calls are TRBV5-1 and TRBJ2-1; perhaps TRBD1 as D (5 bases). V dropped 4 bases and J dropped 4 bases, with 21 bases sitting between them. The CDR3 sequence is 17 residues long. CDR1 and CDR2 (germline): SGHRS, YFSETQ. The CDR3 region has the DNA TGCGCCAGCAGCGCGTACCCCCAGGGTTCAAATTACAATGAGCAGTTCTTC. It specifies CASSAYPQGSNYNEQFF.

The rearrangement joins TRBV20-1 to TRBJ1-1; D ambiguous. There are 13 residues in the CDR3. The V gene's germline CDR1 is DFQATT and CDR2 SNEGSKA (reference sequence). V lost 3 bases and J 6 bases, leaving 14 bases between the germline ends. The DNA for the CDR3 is TGCAGTGCTAGTGGGCCCTTGAGGGCTGAAGCTTTCTTT. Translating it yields CSASGPLRAEAFF.

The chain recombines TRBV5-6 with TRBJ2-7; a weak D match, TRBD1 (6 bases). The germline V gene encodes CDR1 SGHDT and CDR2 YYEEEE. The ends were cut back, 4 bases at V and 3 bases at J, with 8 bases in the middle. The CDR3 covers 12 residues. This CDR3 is CASSLQGYEQYV. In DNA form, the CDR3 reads TGTGCCAGCAGCCTACAGGGCTACGAGCAGTACGTC.

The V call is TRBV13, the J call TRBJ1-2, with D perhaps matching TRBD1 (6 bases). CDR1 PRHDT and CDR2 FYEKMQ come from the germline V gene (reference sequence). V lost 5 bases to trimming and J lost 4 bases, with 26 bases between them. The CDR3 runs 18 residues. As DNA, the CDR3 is TGTGCCAGCAGCCAACAAAGCGGGACAACTATGTCATCCTATGGCTACACCTTC. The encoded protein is CASSQQSGTTMSSYGYTF.

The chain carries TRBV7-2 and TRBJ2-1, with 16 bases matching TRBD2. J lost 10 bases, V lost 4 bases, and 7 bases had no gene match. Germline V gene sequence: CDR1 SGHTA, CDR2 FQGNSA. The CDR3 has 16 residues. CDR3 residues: CASSSRGLAGGSEQFF. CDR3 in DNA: TGTGCCAGCAGCTCCAGGGGACTAGCGGGAGGGAGCGAGCAGTTCTTC.

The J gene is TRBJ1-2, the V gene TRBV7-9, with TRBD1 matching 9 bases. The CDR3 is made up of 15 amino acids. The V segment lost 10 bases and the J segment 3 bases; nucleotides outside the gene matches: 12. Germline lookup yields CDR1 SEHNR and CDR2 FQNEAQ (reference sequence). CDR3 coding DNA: TGTGCCACAAAGGGGGGGACAGGGAATGACTATGGCTACACCTTC. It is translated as CATKGGTGNDYGYTF.

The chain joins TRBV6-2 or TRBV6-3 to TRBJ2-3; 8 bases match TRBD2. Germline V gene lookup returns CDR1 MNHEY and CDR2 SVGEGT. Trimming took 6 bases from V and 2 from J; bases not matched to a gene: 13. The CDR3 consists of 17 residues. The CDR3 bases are TGTGCCAGCAGCACCGGGGGGGGGACTGATCACACAGATACGCAGTATTTT. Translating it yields CASSTGGGTDHTDTQYF.

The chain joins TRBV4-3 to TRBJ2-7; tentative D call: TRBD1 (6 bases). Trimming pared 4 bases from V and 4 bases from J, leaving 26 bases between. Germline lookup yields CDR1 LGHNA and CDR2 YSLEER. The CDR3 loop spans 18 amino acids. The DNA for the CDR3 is TGCGCCAGCAGCCCCGAGGGGGTCGGACATTCTTCTTATTACGAGCAGTACGTC. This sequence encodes CASSPEGVGHSSYYEQYV.

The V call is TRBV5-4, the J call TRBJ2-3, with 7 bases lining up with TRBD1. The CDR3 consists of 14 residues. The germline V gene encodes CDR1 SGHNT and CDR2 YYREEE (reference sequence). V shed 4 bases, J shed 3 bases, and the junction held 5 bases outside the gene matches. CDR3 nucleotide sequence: TGTGCCAGCAGCCTCAGGGGGAGTACAGATACGCAGTATTTT. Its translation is CASSLRGSTDTQYF.

This CDR3 reads CASSLAQGDYEQYV. In DNA form, the CDR3 reads TGTGCCAGCAGCTTAGCACAGGGAGATTACGAGCAGTACGTC. The J gene is TRBJ2-7, the V gene TRBV11-2; weak D call: TRBD1 (6 bases). The ends were cut back, 1 base at V and 4 bases at J, with 11 bases in the middle. This CDR3 is 14 amino acids long. Germline V gene data show CDR1 as SGHAT and CDR2 as FQNNGV.

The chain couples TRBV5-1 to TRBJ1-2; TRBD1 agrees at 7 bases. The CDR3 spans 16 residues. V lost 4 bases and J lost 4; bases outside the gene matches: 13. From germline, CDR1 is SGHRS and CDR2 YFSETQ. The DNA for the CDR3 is TGCGCCAGCAGCACCCACGGGACAGAGAGTTTCTATGGCTACACCTTC. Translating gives CASSTHGTESFYGYTF.

This CDR3 reads CASSNRANYGYTF. The CDR3 region has the DNA TGTGCCAGCAGTAACAGGGCCAACTATGGCTACACCTTC. This chain connects TRBV6-5 to TRBJ1-2; D may be TRBD1 (6 bases). Germline CDR1 reads MNHEY; CDR2 reads SVGAGI. V was trimmed by 5 bases and J by 2 bases, leaving 9 bases between them. The CDR3 totals 13 residues.

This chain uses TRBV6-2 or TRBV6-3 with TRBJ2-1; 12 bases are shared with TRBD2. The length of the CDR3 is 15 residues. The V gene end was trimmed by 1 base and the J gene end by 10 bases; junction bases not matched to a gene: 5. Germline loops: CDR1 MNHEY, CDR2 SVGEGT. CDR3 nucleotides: TGTGCCAGCAGTTACTACGTGACTAGCGGGAGCGAGCAGTTCTTC. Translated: CASSYYVTSGSEQFF.

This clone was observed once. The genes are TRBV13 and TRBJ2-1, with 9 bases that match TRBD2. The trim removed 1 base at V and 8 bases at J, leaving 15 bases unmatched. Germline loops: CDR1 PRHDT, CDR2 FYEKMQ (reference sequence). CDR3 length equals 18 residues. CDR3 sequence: CASSLDSRLGGRADEQFF. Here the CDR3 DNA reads TGTGCCAGCAGCTTAGACTCTAGGCTTGGCGGGAGGGCCGATGAGCAGTTCTTC.

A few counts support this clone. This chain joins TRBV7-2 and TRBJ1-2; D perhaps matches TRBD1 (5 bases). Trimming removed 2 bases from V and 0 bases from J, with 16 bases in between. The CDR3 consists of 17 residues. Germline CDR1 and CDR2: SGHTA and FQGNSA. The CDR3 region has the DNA TGTGCCAGCAGCTTAATAGCCGGGGGTGTAGCTAACTATGGCTACACCTTC. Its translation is CASSLIAGGVANYGYTF.

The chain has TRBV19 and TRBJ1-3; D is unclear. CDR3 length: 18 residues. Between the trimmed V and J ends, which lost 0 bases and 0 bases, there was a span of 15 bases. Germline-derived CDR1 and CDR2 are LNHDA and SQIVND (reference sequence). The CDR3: CASSIDPWQRTSGNTIYF. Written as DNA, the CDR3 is TGTGCCAGTAGTATAGATCCTTGGCAGCGGACCTCTGGAAACACCATATATTTT.

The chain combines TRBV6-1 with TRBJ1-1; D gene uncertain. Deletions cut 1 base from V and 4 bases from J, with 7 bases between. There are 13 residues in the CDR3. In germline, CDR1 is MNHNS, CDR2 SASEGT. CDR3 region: CASSEEEATEAFF. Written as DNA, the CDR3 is TGTGCCAGCAGTGAAGAGGAGGCCACTGAAGCTTTCTTT.

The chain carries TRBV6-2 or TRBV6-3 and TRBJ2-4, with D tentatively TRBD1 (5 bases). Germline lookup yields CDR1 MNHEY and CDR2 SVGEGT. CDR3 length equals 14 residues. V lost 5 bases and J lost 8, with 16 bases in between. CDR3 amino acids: CASSRYRSTYIQYF. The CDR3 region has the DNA TGTGCCAGCAGTAGGTACAGGAGTACGTACATTCAGTACTTC.

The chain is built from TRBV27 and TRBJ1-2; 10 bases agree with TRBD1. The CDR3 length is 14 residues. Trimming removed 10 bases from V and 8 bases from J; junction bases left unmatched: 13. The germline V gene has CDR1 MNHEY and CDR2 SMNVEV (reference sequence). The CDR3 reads CAIKTRQGAKGYTF. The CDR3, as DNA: TGTGCCATCAAAACTCGACAGGGGGCAAAAGGCTACACCTTC.

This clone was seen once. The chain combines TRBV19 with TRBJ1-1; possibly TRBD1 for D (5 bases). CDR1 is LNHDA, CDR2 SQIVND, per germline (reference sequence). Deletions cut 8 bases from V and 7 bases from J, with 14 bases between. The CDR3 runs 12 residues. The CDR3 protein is CASWRGGGEAFF. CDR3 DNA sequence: TGTGCCAGTTGGCGGGGGGGTGGTGAAGCTTTCTTT. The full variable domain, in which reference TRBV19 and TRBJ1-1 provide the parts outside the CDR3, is DGGITQSPKYLFRKEGQNVTLSCEQNLNHDAMYWYRQDPGQGLRLIYYSQIVNDFQKGDIAEGYSVSREKKESFPLTVTSAQKNPTAFYLCASWRGGGEAFFGQGTRLTVV.

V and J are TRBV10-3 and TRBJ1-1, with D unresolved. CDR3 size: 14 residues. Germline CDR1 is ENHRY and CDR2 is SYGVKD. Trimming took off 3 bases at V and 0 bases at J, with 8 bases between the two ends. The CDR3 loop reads CAISEGGVNTEAFF. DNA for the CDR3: TGTGCCATCAGTGAAGGCGGCGTGAACACTGAAGCTTTCTTT.

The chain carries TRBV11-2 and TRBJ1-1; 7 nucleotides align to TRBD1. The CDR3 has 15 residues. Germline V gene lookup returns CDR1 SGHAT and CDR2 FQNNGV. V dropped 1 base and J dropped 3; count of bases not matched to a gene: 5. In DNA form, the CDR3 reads TGTGCCAGCAGCTTAGGACAGGGCTTGGACACTGAAGCTTTCTTT. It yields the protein CASSLGQGLDTEAFF. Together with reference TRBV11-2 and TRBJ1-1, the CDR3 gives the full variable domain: EAGVAQSPRYKIIEKRQSVAFWCNPISGHATLYWYQQILGQGPKLLIQFQNNGVVDDSQLPKDRFSAERLKGVDSTLKIQPAKLEDSAVYLCASSLGQGLDTEAFFGQGTRLTVV.

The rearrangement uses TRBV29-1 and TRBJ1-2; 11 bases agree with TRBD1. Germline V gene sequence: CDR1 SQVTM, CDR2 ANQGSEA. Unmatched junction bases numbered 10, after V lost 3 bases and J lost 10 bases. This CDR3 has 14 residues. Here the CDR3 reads CSVERGQGGFIYTF. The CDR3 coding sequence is TGCAGCGTTGAGAGGGGACAGGGGGGTTTTATCTACACCTTC.

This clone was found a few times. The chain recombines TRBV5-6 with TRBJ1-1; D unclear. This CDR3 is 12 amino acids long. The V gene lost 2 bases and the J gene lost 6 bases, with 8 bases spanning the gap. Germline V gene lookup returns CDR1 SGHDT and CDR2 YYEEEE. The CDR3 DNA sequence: TGTGCCAGCAGCTTTCATAGTGCTGAAGCTTTCTTT. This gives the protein CASSFHSAEAFF. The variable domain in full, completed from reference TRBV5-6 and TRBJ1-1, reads DAGVTQSPTHLIKTRGQQVTLRCSPKSGHDTVSWYQQALGQGPQFIFQYYEEEERQRGNFPDRFSGHQFPNYSSELNVNALLLGDSALYLCASSFHSAEAFFGQGTRLTVV.

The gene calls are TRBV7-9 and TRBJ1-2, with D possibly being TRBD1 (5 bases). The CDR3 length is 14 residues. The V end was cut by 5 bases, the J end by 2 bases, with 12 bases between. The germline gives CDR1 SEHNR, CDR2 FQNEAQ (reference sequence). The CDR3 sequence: CASSRWQGNYGYTF. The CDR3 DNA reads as TGTGCCAGCAGCCGCTGGCAGGGAAACTATGGCTACACCTTC.

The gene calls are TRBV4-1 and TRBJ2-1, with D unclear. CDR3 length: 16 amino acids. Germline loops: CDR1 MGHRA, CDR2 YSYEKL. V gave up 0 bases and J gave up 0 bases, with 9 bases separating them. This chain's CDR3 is CASSQDPRSSYNEQFF. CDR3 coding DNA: TGCGCCAGCAGCCAAGATCCTCGCAGCTCCTACAATGAGCAGTTCTTC.

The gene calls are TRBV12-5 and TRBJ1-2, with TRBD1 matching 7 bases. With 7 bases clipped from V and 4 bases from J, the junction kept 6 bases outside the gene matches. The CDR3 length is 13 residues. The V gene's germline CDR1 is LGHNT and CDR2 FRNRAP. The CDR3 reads CASVWTGGYGYTF. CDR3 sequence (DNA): TGTGCTAGTGTGTGGACAGGCGGCTATGGCTACACCTTC.